This entry concerns a single T cell receptor (beta chain). Its antigen remains undetermined. No much larger clone exists at a distance of one base, and base qualities are not known. The data stem from a study of blood T cell repertoires in COVID-19 (dated by TCRdb to the early 2020s). About the study as a whole: Collaborator samples came from the United States, Italy and Spain and covered acute and convalescent phases of COVID-19. The material from the prospective study consisted of cDNA or gDNA derived from T cells, B-cell-depleted T cells, or PBMCs. The dataset comprised deeply sampled blood TCRbeta repertoires from subjects exposed to, actively infected with, or recovered from COVID-19. The repertoires were made available in a free public database intended to serve as a resource for research on the immune response to SARS-CoV-2. Samples were obtained from the ongoing ImmuneRACE study (first 160 participants) and from 1,200 or so subjects provided by 6 global collaborators. A de-identified subject ID, COVID-19 status, age in years and sex were almost always included in the sample metadata. Where available, HLA class I and class II types were obtained from metadata supplied by the sample provider rather than from assay-based typing. Overall study outcomes, separate from this receptor: The quantity of clinical and demographic metadata differed by source and by participant and was supplied without curation.

TCRbeta CDR3 regions were amplified from genomic DNA using the immunoSEQ Assay, a bias-controlled multiplex PCR. The authors' analysis ran thus. The number of nucleated cells in each sample was estimated from the amplification of reference gene primers within the assay. To quantify the absolute abundance of each unique TCRbeta CDR3 rearrangement, sequence reads were collapsed and filtered. For each sample, productive Simpson clonality was calculated as the square root of Simpson's diversity index over productive rearrangements. As stored in TCRdb, this immuneACCESS dataset retains in-frame rearrangements with V and J assigned. A fraction of the clones does not appear; measured against another copy, unresolved V genes explain less than half of the discrepancy, and the remainder lacks a known reason. That table is the source of V, J and clone size, and D and trimming were worked out from the DNA. The sample table contains around 170,000 clones; only one count was recorded for roughly 86% of them. The ten largest clones take up approximately 0.5% of the sample.

Via the germline V gene, CDR1 is SGHRS and CDR2 YFSETQ. The CDR3, from cysteine to phenylalanine, totals 15 residues. Only the CDR3 part of the read is kept: 45 bases, read in frame from the first base. V gives up 5 bases and J gives up 0 bases, and the segment between their germline ends measures 14 bases. At one collaborating source in Seattle, patients were enrolled during active infection and were followed longitudinally through the course of disease. The collaborating institutions used their own protocols to collect whole blood in K2EDTA tubes. For TCRbeta analysis, collaborators shipped samples as frozen whole blood, isolated PBMCs, or DNA extracted from either of those sample types.

The chain is encoded by TRBV5-1 joined to TRBJ1-1, and perhaps TRBD1 as D gene, on 6 matching bases. Sequencing used peripheral blood. The receptor was isolated from a man in his sixties with COVID-19, enrolled during active disease. The bases are TGCGCCAGCAGGCCAATCGACAGGTTGAACACTGAAGCTTTCTTT. Protein translation: CASRPIDRLNTEAFF.